Presented here are 22 T cell receptor beta chains from one specimen sequenced in a study of cytomegalovirus exposure and HLA in healthy donors. Both 60 Vbeta primers and 13 Jbeta primers went into the PCR. Produced via immunoSEQ multiplex PCR; TCRdb's table is partial and in-frame only. The table lists about 190,000 clones, 75% to 85% of them singletons, with roughly 1.5% in the top ten. Material: PBMCs. The receptor source for this set is a woman between 50 and 59 years old in good health and CMV-seronegative.

The chain recombines TRBV27 with TRBJ2-4; 7 bases agree with TRBD2. J lost 3 bases, V lost 3 bases, and 8 bases had no gene match. Per germline, CDR1 MNHEY and CDR2 SMNVEV (reference sequence). This CDR3 is 16 amino acids long. CDR3 residues: CASSFLRPGGKNIQYF. The CDR3 bases are TGTGCCAGCAGTTTCCTCCGTCCGGGGGGCAAAAACATTCAGTACTTC.

The rearrangement uses TRBV29-1 and TRBJ1-2, with D possibly matching TRBD1 (6 bases). Trimming removed 6 bases from V and 4 bases from J, with 12 bases in between. Looked up from germline, CDR1 is SQVTM and CDR2 is ANQGSEA. The CDR3 has 12 residues. The CDR3 DNA is TGCAGCGTACAGGGAGCACGCTATGGCTACACCTTC. As protein: CSVQGARYGYTF.

The chain links TRBV15 to TRBJ1-5; D is undetermined. The germline gives CDR1 LNHNV, CDR2 YYDKDF (reference sequence). Trimming took off 4 bases at V and 4 bases at J, with 5 bases between the two ends. There are 12 residues in the CDR3. CDR3 residues: CATSTANQPQHF. The CDR3 region has the DNA TGTGCCACCAGCACAGCGAATCAGCCCCAGCATTTT.

V usage is TRBV19 and J usage is TRBJ2-3; maybe TRBD1 (5 bases). Germline CDR1 LNHDA, CDR2 SQIVND (reference sequence). This CDR3 spans 15 amino acids. Deletions cut 7 bases from V and 6 bases from J, with 20 bases between. The CDR3 loop is CASTPWQGVGDTQYF. The CDR3 coding sequence is TGTGCCAGTACCCCATGGCAGGGTGTAGGCGATACGCAGTATTTT.

As concerns this clone: Germline and junction disagree at one end, which may indicate a read error. V usage is TRBV5-1 and J usage is TRBJ2-7; possibly TRBD1 for D (6 bases). The CDR3 sequence is 13 residues long. Germline CDR1 and CDR2: SGHRS and YFSETQ. The CDR3 reads CASSLADSHAIHF. The DNA of the CDR3 is TGCGCCAGCAGCTTGGCGGACAGCCACGCCATCCACTTC.

V and J are TRBV4-2 and TRBJ2-2; 10 bases line up with TRBD2. The CDR3 contains 16 residues. With 3 bases clipped from V and 7 bases from J, the junction kept 8 bases outside the gene matches. Germline loops: CDR1 LGHNA, CDR2 YNFKEQ. CDR3 protein: CASSQASGGTVGELFF. Here the CDR3 DNA reads TGTGCCAGCAGCCAGGCTAGCGGGGGAACTGTCGGGGAGCTGTTTTTT.

The chain is built from TRBV5-1 and TRBJ2-6; D may be TRBD2 (7 bases). The germline V and J ends were trimmed by 5 bases and 2 bases, with 14 bases remaining between them. Germline V gene lookup returns CDR1 SGHRS and CDR2 YFSETQ. The CDR3 loop spans 16 amino acids. CDR3 amino acids: CASSKGGATGANVLTF. The DNA for the CDR3 is TGCGCCAGCAGTAAGGGGGGGGCCACTGGGGCCAACGTCCTGACTTTC.

The chain combines TRBV5-1 with TRBJ2-2; TRBD1 matches 7 bases. The germline V gene has CDR1 SGHRS and CDR2 YFSETQ. J was trimmed by 4 bases and V by 3 bases; bases with no gene match: 12. The CDR3 loop spans 17 amino acids. DNA for the CDR3: TGCGCCAGCAGCTCCCGGACCGCAGGGGGTATCACCGGGGAGCTGTTTTTT. Its translation is CASSSRTAGGITGELFF.

The rearrangement joins TRBV10-3 to TRBJ1-3; D gene uncertain. Trimming left V 6 bases short and J 2 bases short, with 17 bases between. Germline lookup yields CDR1 ENHRY and CDR2 SYGVKD. This CDR3 is built from 16 residues. DNA of the CDR3: TGTGCCATCAGATTAGACATAGTTAATCCTGGAAACACCATATATTTT. It translates to CAIRLDIVNPGNTIYF.

This clone has only a few counts. The chain couples TRBV29-1 to TRBJ1-4; TRBD1 agrees at 10 bases. The V gene end was trimmed by 7 bases and the J gene end by 8 bases; junction bases not matched to a gene: 4. This CDR3 spans 12 amino acids. CDR1 SQVTM and CDR2 ANQGSEA come from the germline V gene. Here the CDR3 DNA reads TGCAGCGCTGGGACAGGGGCCGAAAAACTGTTTTTT. This translates into CSAGTGAEKLFF.

The chain couples TRBV7-9 to TRBJ2-5, with TRBD1 matching 8 bases. J lost 1 base, V lost 6 bases, and 4 bases had no gene match. Germline V gene lookup returns CDR1 SEHNR and CDR2 FQNEAQ (reference sequence). The CDR3 covers 14 residues. The CDR3 coding sequence is TGTGCCAGCAGGGAAGGACAGGGCCAAGAGACCCAGTACTTC. It codes for CASREGQGQETQYF. Full variable domain (rest looked up from reference TRBV7-9 and TRBJ2-5): DTGVSQNPRHKITKRGQNVTFRCDPISEHNRLYWYRQTLGQGPEFLTYFQNEAQLEKSRLLSDRFSAERPKGSFSTLEIQRTEQGDSAMYLCASREGQGQETQYFGPGTRLLVL.

The rearrangement links TRBV6-5 to TRBJ1-4; a weak D match, TRBD1 (6 bases). Germline V gene lookup returns CDR1 MNHEY and CDR2 SVGAGI. The V and J ends lost 0 bases and 7 bases respectively, with 12 bases between them. The CDR3 length is 15 residues. In DNA, the CDR3 is TGTGCCAGCAGTTACTCAGGGGGTTTAGGTGAAAAACTGTTTTTT. Its protein is CASSYSGGLGEKLFF.

Concerning this clone: Other DNA sequences in this sample translate to the same CDR3. The J gene is TRBJ2-5, the V gene TRBV5-1; the match to TRBD2 covers 9 bases. Germline V lookup: CDR1 SGHRS, CDR2 YFSETQ. Losses at the gene ends were 4 bases for V and 1 base for J; bases not matched to a gene: 2. CDR3 size: 14 residues. Here the CDR3 reads CASSLTSGQETQYF. The CDR3, as DNA: TGCGCCAGCAGCCTGACTAGCGGCCAAGAGACCCAGTACTTC.

This clone has only a few counts. This rearrangement joins TRBV5-6 to TRBJ2-7; perhaps TRBD1 as D (6 bases). This CDR3 has 16 amino acids. With 2 bases removed from V and 3 bases from J, the gap between germline ends came to 18 bases. Germline V gene data show CDR1 as SGHDT and CDR2 as YYEEEE. In nucleotides, the CDR3 is TGTGCCAGCAGCTTCGACGTACAGGGAACCTACTACGAGCAGTACTTC. Protein product: CASSFDVQGTYYEQYF.

This chain joins TRBV5-8 and TRBJ1-2, with 9 bases identical to TRBD1. J was trimmed by 8 bases and V by 4 bases; bases with no gene match: 6. CDR1 and CDR2 from the germline V gene are SGHTS and YDEGEE. The CDR3 has 13 amino acids. The CDR3 is CASSQDRGEGYTF. The CDR3 nucleotides are TGTGCCAGCAGCCAGGACAGGGGCGAGGGCTACACCTTC.

In nucleotides, the CDR3 is TGTGCCAGCAGCTTAGCTCGCCAAGAGACCCAGTACTTC. Translation: CASSLARQETQYF. The chain joins TRBV7-9 to TRBJ2-5; unclear D gene. V gave up 0 bases and J gave up 1 base, with 3 bases separating them. CDR3 length: 13 residues. CDR1 SEHNR and CDR2 FQNEAQ come from the germline V gene (reference sequence).

The table lists this clone with a few counts. The gene calls are TRBV7-9 and TRBJ1-4, with D perhaps matching TRBD1 (6 bases). Germline CDR1 and CDR2: SEHNR and FQNEAQ (reference sequence). V was trimmed by 5 bases and J by 2 bases, leaving 24 bases between them. CDR3 length equals 19 residues. CDR3 nucleotides: TGTGCCAGCAGCCCGACACGGTCGACCCCGAGGGGGACTAATGAAAAACTGTTTTTT. This translates into CASSPTRSTPRGTNEKLFF.

The chain recombines TRBV7-2 with TRBJ1-2; maybe TRBD1 (5 bases). CDR3 size: 13 residues. The V gene lost 5 bases and the J gene lost 5 bases, with 12 bases spanning the gap. Germline CDR1 SGHTA, CDR2 FQGNSA. The CDR3 reads CASSPDGGYGYTF. Written as DNA, the CDR3 is TGTGCCAGCAGCCCGGACGGGGGGTATGGCTACACCTTC.

This rearrangement joins TRBV19 to TRBJ2-7; 9 bases map to TRBD1. The CDR3 is 15 residues long. Germline lookup yields CDR1 LNHDA and CDR2 SQIVND (reference sequence). V trimming: 3 bases; J trimming: 4 bases; junction bases outside the gene matches: 7. The CDR3 region has the DNA TGTGCCAGTAGTATGTTCGGGACAGGGTTGTACGAGCAGTACTTC. Translating it yields CASSMFGTGLYEQYF.

Details on this clone: Given a much more abundant clone one base away, this may be a read error. V and J are TRBV7-8 and TRBJ1-5; 7 nucleotides line up with TRBD1. CDR1 is SGHVS and CDR2 is FQNEAQ in the germline V gene. J was trimmed by 5 bases and V by 5 bases; bases with no gene match: 3. The CDR3 contains 13 residues. The DNA of the CDR3 is TGTGCCAGCAGCCTCGACAGGGATCAGCCCCAGCATTTT. Amino acid sequence: CASSLDRDQPQHF.

The chain combines TRBV5-8 with TRBJ1-5; the match to TRBD1 covers 8 bases. V lost 2 bases, J lost 4 bases, and 8 bases stayed unmatched. The CDR3 totals 16 residues. Germline CDR1 and CDR2: SGHTS and YDEGEE. The CDR3 loop reads CASSLEPGQVNQPQHF. In nucleotides, the CDR3 is TGTGCCAGCAGCTTAGAACCGGGACAGGTTAATCAGCCCCAGCATTTT.

The chain has TRBV19 and TRBJ1-1; 7 bases match TRBD1. The germline gives CDR1 LNHDA, CDR2 SQIVND (reference sequence). The CDR3 extends over 14 amino acids. V shed 5 bases and J 4 bases; nucleotides not matched to a gene: 7. CDR3 sequence (DNA): TGTGCCAGTAGTTTTTTCAGGGGGAGCACTGAAGCTTTCTTT. Its translation is CASSFFRGSTEAFF.